This T cell receptor (beta chain) was obtained from a study of blood T cell repertoires in COVID-19. In the study overall: Both acute and convalescent COVID-19 samples were obtained from the United States, Italy and Spain.

How the authors handled the data: Estimates of nucleated cell counts were drawn from the amplification of reference gene primers. Using immunoSEQ multiplex PCR, the repertoire was profiled, and TCRdb retains in-frame clones only, with some absent. V, J and clone size were drawn from that table, and D and trimming were deduced from the DNA. This table holds under 250,000 clones, roughly 88% found once. Researchers sorted participants into cohorts using their self-reported clinical history. This CDR3 comprises 13 residues. Germline V gene lookup returns CDR1 SGHDN and CDR2 FVKESK. V was shortened by 8 bases and J by 6 bases, with 16 bases between the two germline ends.

The sequence was collected from a woman in her forties who had been exposed to COVID-19. Sequencing used PBMCs or T cells enriched from blood (not recorded which). This chain links TRBV14 with TRBJ1-2; D is possibly TRBD1 (6 bases). CDR3: CASRWTEADGYTF. In DNA, the CDR3 is TGTGCCAGCCGCTGGACAGAAGCAGATGGCTACACCTTC.